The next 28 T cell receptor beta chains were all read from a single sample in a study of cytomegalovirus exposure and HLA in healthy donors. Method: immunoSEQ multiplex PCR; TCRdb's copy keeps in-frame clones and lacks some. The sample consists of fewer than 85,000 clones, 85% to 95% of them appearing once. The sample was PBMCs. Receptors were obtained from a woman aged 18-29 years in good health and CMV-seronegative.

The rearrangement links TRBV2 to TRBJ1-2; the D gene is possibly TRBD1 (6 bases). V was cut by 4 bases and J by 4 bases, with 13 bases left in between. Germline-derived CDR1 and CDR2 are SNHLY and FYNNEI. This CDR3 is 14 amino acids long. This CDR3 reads CASSALDRSYGYTF. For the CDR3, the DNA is TGTGCCAGCAGTGCATTAGACAGGTCCTATGGCTACACCTTC.

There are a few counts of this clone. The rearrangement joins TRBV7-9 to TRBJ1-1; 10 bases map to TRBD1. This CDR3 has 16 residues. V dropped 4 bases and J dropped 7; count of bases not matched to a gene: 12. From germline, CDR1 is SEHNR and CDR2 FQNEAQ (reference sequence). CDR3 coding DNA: TGTGCCAGCAGCTGGGAGACATGGGGACAGGGGTATGAAGCTTTCTTT. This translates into CASSWETWGQGYEAFF. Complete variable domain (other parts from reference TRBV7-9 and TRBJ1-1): DTGVSQNPRHKITKRGQNVTFRCDPISEHNRLYWYRQTLGQGPEFLTYFQNEAQLEKSRLLSDRFSAERPKGSFSTLEIQRTEQGDSAMYLCASSWETWGQGYEAFFGQGTRLTVV.

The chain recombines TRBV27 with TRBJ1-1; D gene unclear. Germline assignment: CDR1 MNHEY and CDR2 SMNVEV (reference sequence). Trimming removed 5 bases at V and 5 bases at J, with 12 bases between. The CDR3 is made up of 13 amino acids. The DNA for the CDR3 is TGTGCCAGCAGTAGTCCCCTAGTGACTGAAGCTTTCTTT. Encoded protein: CASSSPLVTEAFF.

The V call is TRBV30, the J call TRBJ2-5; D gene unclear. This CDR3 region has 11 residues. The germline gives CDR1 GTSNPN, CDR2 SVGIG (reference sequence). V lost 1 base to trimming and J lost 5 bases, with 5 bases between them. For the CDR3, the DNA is TGTGCCTGGAGTGGGCCGGAGACCCAGTACTTC. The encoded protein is CAWSGPETQYF.

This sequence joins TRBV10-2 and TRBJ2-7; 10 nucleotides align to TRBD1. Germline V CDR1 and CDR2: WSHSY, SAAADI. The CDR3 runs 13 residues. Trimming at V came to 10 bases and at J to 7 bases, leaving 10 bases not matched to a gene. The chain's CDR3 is CAIHRQGAWEQYF. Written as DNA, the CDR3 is TGCGCCATTCACCGACAGGGGGCCTGGGAGCAGTACTTC.

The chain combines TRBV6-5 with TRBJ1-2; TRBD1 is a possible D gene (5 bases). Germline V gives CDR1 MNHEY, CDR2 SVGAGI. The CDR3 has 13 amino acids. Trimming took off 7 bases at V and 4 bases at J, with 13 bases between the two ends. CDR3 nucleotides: TGTGCCAGCACTTCAACAGGAACCTATGGCTACACCTTC. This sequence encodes CASTSTGTYGYTF.

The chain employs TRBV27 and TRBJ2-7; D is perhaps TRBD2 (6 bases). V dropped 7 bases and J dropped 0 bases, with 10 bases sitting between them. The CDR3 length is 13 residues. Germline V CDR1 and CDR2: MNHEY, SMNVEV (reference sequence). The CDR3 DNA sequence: TGTGCCAGCACCCGGGGGAGCTCCTACGAGCAGTACTTC. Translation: CASTRGSSYEQYF.

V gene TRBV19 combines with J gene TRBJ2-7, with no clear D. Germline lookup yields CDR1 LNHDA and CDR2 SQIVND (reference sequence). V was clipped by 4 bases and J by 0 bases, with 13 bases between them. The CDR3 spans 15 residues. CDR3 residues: CASSNGRRSSYEQYF. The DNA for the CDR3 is TGTGCCAGTAGTAATGGCCGCCGGAGCTCCTACGAGCAGTACTTC.

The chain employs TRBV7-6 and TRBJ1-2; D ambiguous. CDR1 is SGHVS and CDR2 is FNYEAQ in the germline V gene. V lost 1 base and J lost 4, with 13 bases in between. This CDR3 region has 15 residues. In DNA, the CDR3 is TGTGCCAGCAGCTTAGAGGTGGGAGGGCCCTATGGCTACACCTTC. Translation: CASSLEVGGPYGYTF.

CDR3 nucleotides: TGCGCCAGCAGCTTGGGACAGCTTAGCACAGATACGCAGTATTTT. The encoded protein is CASSLGQLSTDTQYF. The J gene is TRBJ2-3, the V gene TRBV5-1, with a possible D match to TRBD1 (5 bases). The CDR3 has 15 residues. Germline V gene sequence: CDR1 SGHRS, CDR2 YFSETQ. Trimming cost V 0 bases and J 0 bases, with 8 bases left between them.

The CDR3 protein is CASSRGVAGETQYF. The CDR3 DNA reads as TGTGCCAGCAGCCGAGGGGTAGCGGGAGAGACCCAGTACTTC. The genes are TRBV6-6 and TRBJ2-5; 7 nucleotides line up with TRBD2. The CDR3 extends over 14 amino acids. CDR1 and CDR2 (germline): MNHNY, SVGAGI (reference sequence). V trimming: 6 bases; J trimming: 4 bases; junction bases outside the gene matches: 8.

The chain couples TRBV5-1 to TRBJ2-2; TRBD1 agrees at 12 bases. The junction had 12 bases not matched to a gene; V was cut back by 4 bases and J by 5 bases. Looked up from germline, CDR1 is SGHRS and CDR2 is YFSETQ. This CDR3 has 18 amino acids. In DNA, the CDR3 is TGCGCCAGCAGCCCACCCTCGGGACAGGGGGCTGGGACCGGGGAGCTGTTTTTT. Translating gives CASSPPSGQGAGTGELFF.

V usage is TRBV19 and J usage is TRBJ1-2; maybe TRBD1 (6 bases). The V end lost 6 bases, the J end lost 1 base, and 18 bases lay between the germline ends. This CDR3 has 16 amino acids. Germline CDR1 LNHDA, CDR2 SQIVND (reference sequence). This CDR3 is CASSLRDAGDNYGYTF. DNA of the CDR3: TGTGCCAGTAGCCTTCGGGACGCAGGGGATAACTATGGCTACACCTTC.

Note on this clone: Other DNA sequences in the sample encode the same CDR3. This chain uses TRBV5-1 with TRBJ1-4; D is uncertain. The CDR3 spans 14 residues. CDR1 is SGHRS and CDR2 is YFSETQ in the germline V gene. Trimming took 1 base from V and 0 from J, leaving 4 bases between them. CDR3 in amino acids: CASSLTATNEKLFF. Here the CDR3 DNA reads TGCGCCAGCAGCTTGACGGCAACTAATGAAAAACTGTTTTTT.

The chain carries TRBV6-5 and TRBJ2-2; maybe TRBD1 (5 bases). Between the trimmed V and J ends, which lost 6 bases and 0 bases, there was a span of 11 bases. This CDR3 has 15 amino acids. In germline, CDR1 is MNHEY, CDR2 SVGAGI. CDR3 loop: CASSFDRANTGELFF. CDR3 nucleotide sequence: TGTGCCAGCAGCTTCGACAGAGCGAACACCGGGGAGCTGTTTTTT.

The CDR3 DNA follows: TGCGCCAGCAGCCAAAGGGACAGGGGCTACAATGAGCAGTTCTTC. Translating gives CASSQRDRGYNEQFF. The chain uses TRBV4-3 and TRBJ2-1, with 10 positions matching TRBD1. The junction had 1 base not matched to a gene; V was cut back by 2 bases and J by 3 bases. Germline values: CDR1 LGHNA, CDR2 YSLEER. CDR3 size: 15 residues.

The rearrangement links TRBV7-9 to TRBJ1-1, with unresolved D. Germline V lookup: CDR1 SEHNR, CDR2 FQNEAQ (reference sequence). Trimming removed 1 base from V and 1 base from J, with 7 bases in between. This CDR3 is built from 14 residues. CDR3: CASSLDTANTEAFF. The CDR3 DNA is TGTGCCAGCAGCTTAGATACAGCGAACACTGAAGCTTTCTTT.

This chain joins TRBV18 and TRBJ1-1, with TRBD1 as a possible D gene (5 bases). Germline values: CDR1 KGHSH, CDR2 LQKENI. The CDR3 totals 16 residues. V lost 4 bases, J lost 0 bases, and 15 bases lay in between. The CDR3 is CASSLGGGTMNTEAFF. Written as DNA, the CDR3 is TGTGCCAGCTCACTCGGGGGTGGCACAATGAACACTGAAGCTTTCTTT. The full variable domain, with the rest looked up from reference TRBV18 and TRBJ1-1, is NAGVMQNPRHLVRRRGQEARLRCSPMKGHSHVYWYRQLPEEGLKFMVYLQKENIIDESGMPKERFSAEFPKEGPSILRIQQVVRGDSAAYFCASSLGGGTMNTEAFFGQGTRLTVV.

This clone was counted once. CDR3 in amino acids: CASSSAGGTNEKLFF. The CDR3 coding sequence is TGTGCCAGCAGCTCTGCAGGGGGAACTAATGAAAAACTGTTTTTT. This chain joins TRBV5-6 and TRBJ1-4; 7 bases are shared with TRBD1. The CDR3 totals 15 residues. Germline CDR1 reads SGHDT; CDR2 reads YYEEEE. J gave up 1 base and V 3 bases, and 3 bases lay outside the gene matches.

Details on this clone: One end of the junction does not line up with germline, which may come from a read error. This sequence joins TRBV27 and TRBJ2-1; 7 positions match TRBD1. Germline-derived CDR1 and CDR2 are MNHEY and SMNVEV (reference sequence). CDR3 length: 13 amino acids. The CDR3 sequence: CASSIGGYTEQFF. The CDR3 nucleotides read TGTGCCAGCAGTATAGGGGGCTACACTGAGCAGTTCTTC.

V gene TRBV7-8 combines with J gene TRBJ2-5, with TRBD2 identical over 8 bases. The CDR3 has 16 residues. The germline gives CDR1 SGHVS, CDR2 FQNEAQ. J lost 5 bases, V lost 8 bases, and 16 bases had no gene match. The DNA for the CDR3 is TGTGCCAGCGTGCGAGCGGGGGACCCTAAGGGGGAGACCCAGTACTTC. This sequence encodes CASVRAGDPKGETQYF.

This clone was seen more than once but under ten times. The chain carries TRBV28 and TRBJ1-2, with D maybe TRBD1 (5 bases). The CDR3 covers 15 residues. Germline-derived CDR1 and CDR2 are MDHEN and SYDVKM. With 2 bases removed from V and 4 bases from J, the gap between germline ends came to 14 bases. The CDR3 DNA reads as TGTGCCAGCAGTTTACAGGGAAGTTTCGCCTATGGCTACACCTTC. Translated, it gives CASSLQGSFAYGYTF.

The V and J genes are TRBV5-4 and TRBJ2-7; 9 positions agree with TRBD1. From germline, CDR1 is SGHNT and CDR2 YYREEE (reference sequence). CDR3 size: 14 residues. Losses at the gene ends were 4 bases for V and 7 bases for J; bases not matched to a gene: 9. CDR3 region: CASSPGGQGGEQYF. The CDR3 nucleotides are TGTGCCAGCAGCCCGGGGGGACAGGGAGGAGAGCAGTACTTC.

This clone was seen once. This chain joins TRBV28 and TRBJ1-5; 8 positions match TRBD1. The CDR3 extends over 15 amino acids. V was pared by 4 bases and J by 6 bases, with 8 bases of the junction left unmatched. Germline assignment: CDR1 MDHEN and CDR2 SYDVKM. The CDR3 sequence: CASSSGQGRIQPQHF. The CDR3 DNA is TGTGCCAGCAGTTCTGGACAGGGAAGAATTCAGCCCCAGCATTTT.

CDR3 DNA: TGCGCCAGCAGCCAAGGCCCAGGCTTGGGGACCCAGTACTTC. It encodes CASSQGPGLGTQYF. V is TRBV4-3 and J is TRBJ2-5; unclear D gene. V lost 1 base to trimming and J lost 7 bases, with 13 bases between them. The CDR3 consists of 14 residues. Germline loops: CDR1 LGHNA, CDR2 YSLEER.

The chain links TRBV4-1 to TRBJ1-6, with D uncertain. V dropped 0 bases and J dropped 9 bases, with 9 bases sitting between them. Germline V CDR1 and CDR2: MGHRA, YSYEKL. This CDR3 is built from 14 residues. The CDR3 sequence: CASSQDDPGSPLHF. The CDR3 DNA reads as TGCGCCAGCAGCCAAGACGATCCAGGTTCACCCCTCCACTTT.

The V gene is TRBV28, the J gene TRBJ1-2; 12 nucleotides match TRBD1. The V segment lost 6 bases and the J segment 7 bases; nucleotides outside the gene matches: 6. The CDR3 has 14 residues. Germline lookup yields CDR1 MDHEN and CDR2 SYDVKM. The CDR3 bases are TGTGCCAGCAGGGGACAGGGGGCGCTGGGTGGCTACACCTTC. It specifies CASRGQGALGGYTF.

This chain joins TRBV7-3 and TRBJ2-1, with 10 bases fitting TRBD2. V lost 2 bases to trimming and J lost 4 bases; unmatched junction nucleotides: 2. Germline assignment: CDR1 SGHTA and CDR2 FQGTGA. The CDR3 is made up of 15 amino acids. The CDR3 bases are TGTGCCAGCAGCTTAGGAGCGGGGGGGTACAATGAGCAGTTCTTC. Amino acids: CASSLGAGGYNEQFF.